Below are 3 T cell receptor beta chains sequenced from a single sample in a study of shared clonotypes between healthy human individuals. This table comes from immunoSEQ multiplex PCR, and its TCRdb copy is limited to in-frame clones, with some not included. The sample lists fewer than 2.5 million clones; approximately 93% were seen once. Sequenced sample: naive CD4+ T cells from PBMCs. Subset indicated: CD45RA+ positively selected. The source is a man between 18 and 29 years old in good health. Some clones in this sample may be carry-over from other donors' samples.

In this sample, this clone turned up once. This chain connects TRBV9 to TRBJ2-1; 8 bases fit TRBD2. This CDR3 has 17 residues. CDR1 is SGDLS and CDR2 is YYNGEE in the germline V gene. Trimming took 4 bases from V and 9 from J; bases not matched to a gene: 18. The CDR3 DNA is TGTGCCAGCAGCCCATTGGGGATCGGGAGGGTCTTATCTGAGCAGTTCTTC. Protein product: CASSPLGIGRVLSEQFF.

This clone was seen once. The chain is built from TRBV7-9 and TRBJ2-1; 9 positions agree with TRBD1. Germline V gene lookup returns CDR1 SEHNR and CDR2 FQNEAQ (reference sequence). The CDR3 length is 18 residues. V trimming: 5 bases; J trimming: 4 bases; junction bases outside the gene matches: 15. The CDR3 reads CASSRANTGTGRYNEQFF. The CDR3 DNA sequence: TGTGCCAGCAGCCGGGCCAACACCGGGACAGGGCGGTACAATGAGCAGTTCTTC.

This clone has only a few counts. J is TRBJ1-1 and V is TRBV9; D is uncertain. The germline V gene has CDR1 SGDLS and CDR2 YYNGEE. The CDR3 loop spans 14 amino acids. V was pared by 3 bases and J by 0 bases, with 9 bases between. In DNA form, the CDR3 reads TGTGCCAGCAGCGCCCAGTCGGTGAACACTGAAGCTTTCTTT. It specifies CASSAQSVNTEAFF.